This TCR beta chain is from a study of blood T cell repertoires in COVID-19. Looking at the study overall: There were acute and convalescent COVID-19 samples, and they came from the United States, Italy and Spain. From T cells, B-cell-depleted T cells, or PBMCs came the material, which was cDNA or gDNA.

The V and J ends lost 5 bases and 4 bases, in that order; junction bases with no gene match: 5. The CDR3 spans 13 residues. Germline V gives CDR1 SGHVS, CDR2 FQNEAQ. Original handling: Amplification with reference gene primers provided the estimates of nucleated cell counts. Profiled with immunoSEQ multiplex PCR; TCRdb holds only in-frame clones, not every one. The DNA gave D and trimming, while V, J and clone size come from that table. The repertoire consists of tens of thousands of clones, with roughly 85% occurring once and the leading ten covering less than 3%. The sequencing input was peripheral blood. V and J are TRBV7-8 and TRBJ2-7; 7 positions match TRBD2. The clonotype was recovered from a man older than 75 with acute or convalescent COVID-19. CDR3 region: CASSRGRVYEQYF. DNA for the CDR3: TGTGCCAGCAGCCGGGGGAGGGTGTACGAGCAGTACTTC.